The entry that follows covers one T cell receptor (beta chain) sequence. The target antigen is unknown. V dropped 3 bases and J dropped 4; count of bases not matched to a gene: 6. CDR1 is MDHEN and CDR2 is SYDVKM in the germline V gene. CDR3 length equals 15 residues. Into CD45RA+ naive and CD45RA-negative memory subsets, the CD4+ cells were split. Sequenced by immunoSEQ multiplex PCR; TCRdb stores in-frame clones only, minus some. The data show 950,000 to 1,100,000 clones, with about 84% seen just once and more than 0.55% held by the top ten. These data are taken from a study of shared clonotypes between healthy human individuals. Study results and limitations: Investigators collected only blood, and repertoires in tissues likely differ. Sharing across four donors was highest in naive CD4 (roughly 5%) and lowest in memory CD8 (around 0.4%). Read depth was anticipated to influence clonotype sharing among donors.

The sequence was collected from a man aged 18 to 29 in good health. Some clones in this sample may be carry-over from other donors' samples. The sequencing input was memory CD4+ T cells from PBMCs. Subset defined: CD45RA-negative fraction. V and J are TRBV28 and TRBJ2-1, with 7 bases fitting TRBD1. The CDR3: CASSFRDSLYNEQFF. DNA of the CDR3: TGTGCCAGCAGTTTTAGGGACAGTTTGTACAATGAGCAGTTCTTC. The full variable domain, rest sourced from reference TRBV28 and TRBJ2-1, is DVKVTQSSRYLVKRTGEKVFLECVQDMDHENMFWYRQDPGLGLRLIYFSYDVKMKEKGDIPEGYSVSREKKERFSLILESASTNQTSMYLCASSFRDSLYNEQFFGPGTRLTVL.